These 8 T cell receptor beta chains were sequenced from one sample in a study of blood T cell repertoires in COVID-19. Generated by immunoSEQ multiplex PCR, the TCRdb table keeps only in-frame clones and is missing some. The sample includes about 220,000 clones, about four fifths of them seen just once. The specimen sequenced was peripheral blood. The origin of the receptors is a woman aged 45-59 years with acute or convalescent COVID-19.

The J gene is TRBJ1-2, the V gene TRBV12-3 or TRBV12-4, with 8 bases lining up with TRBD1. CDR3 length: 13 amino acids. Trimming cost V 4 bases and J 7 bases; bases outside gene matches: 5. As DNA, the CDR3 is TGTGCCAGCAGTTGGACAGGGCGATTTGGCTACACCTTC. Translation gives CASSWTGRFGYTF.

This clone showed up many times. The same CDR3 also results from other DNA sequences found in this sample. The CDR3 region has the DNA TGCGCCAGCAGTCCGGACAGCTACGAGCAGTACTTC. Translation gives CASSPDSYEQYF. J is TRBJ2-7 and V is TRBV5-1, with TRBD1 as a possible D gene (6 bases). The CDR3 runs 12 residues. Germline V gene sequence: CDR1 SGHRS, CDR2 YFSETQ. The V gene lost 5 bases and the J gene lost 3 bases, with 9 bases spanning the gap.

The CDR3 loop reads CASSIDSGRYTGELFF. The DNA of the CDR3 is TGTGCCAGTAGTATAGATTCAGGGAGGTACACCGGGGAGCTGTTTTTT. The chain is built from TRBV19 and TRBJ2-2; D is possibly TRBD2 (6 bases). CDR3 length equals 16 residues. The V end was cut by 0 bases, the J end by 3 bases, with 11 bases between. CDR1 and CDR2 from the germline V gene are LNHDA and SQIVND (reference sequence).

The chain joins TRBV19 to TRBJ2-3, with 8 bases lining up with TRBD2. CDR3 length equals 15 residues. Germline CDR1 and CDR2: LNHDA and SQIVND (reference sequence). After removal of 6 bases from V and 1 base from J, the junction contained 6 bases not matched to a gene. In DNA form, the CDR3 reads TGTGCCAGTAGACCACTAGCGGAGGGCACAGATACGCAGTATTTT. Translated, it gives CASRPLAEGTDTQYF.

This chain links TRBV5-4 with TRBJ1-2; 7 nucleotides agree with TRBD1. Germline V gene sequence: CDR1 SGHNT, CDR2 YYREEE (reference sequence). The CDR3 has 13 amino acids. The V gene end was trimmed by 7 bases and the J gene end by 6 bases; junction bases not matched to a gene: 9. The CDR3 DNA sequence: TGTGCCAGCGGGGTGGACAGGCCTCATGGCTACACCTTC. Protein sequence: CASGVDRPHGYTF.

The rearrangement links TRBV28 to TRBJ2-7; tentatively, D is TRBD2 (7 bases). Germline V lookup: CDR1 MDHEN, CDR2 SYDVKM. CDR3 length equals 15 residues. The ends were cut back, 6 bases at V and 3 bases at J, with 18 bases in the middle. CDR3 DNA sequence: TGTGCCAGCAGCCCTTCCGGGGGGCTCGTCTACGAGCAGTACTTC. It is translated as CASSPSGGLVYEQYF.

This clone turned up a few times. CDR3 sequence: CASSETRGSYEQYF. The DNA of the CDR3 is TGCGCCAGCAGTGAAACCCGGGGTAGCTACGAGCAGTACTTC. This chain links TRBV10-2 with TRBJ2-7, with a possible D match to TRBD2 (5 bases). CDR1 is WSHSY and CDR2 is SAAADI in the germline V gene. The CDR3 totals 14 residues. Trimming cost V 3 bases and J 3 bases, with 12 bases left between them.

This chain uses TRBV28 with TRBJ2-3; D perhaps matches TRBD2 (6 bases). V shed 4 bases and J shed 4 bases, with 12 bases lying between them. The CDR3 loop spans 14 amino acids. Germline lookup yields CDR1 MDHEN and CDR2 SYDVKM. CDR3 protein: CASSSTRLADTQYF. As DNA, the CDR3 is TGTGCCAGCAGTTCGACTAGGCTCGCAGATACGCAGTATTTT.